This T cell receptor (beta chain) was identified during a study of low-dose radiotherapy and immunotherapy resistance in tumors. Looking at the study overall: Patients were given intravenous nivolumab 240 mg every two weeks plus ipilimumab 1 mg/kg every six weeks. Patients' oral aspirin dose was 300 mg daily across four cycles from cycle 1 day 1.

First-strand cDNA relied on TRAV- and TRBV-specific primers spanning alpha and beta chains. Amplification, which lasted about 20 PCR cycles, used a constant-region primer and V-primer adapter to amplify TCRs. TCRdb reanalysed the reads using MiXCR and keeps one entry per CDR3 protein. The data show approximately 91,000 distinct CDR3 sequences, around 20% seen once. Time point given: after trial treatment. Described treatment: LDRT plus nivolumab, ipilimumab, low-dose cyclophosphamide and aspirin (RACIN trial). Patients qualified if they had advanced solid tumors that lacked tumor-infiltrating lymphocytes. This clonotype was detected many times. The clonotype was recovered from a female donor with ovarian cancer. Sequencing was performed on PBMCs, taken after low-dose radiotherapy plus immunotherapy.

The CDR3 region has the DNA TGCGCCAGCAGCATCAGCGGGGGGACTTACAATGAGCAGTTCTTC. It translates to CASSISGGTYNEQFF. The rearrangement links TRBV5-1 to TRBJ2-1, with TRBD2 matching over 9 bases. The V and J ends lost 4 bases and 4 bases, in that order; junction bases with no gene match: 6. This CDR3 is 15 amino acids long. Germline assignment: CDR1 SGHRS and CDR2 YFSETQ.